This T cell receptor (beta chain) was observed in a study of blood T cell repertoires in COVID-19. This CDR3 is built from 12 residues. V lost 2 bases to trimming and J lost 7 bases; unmatched junction nucleotides: 1. This clone came up once. Produced via immunoSEQ multiplex PCR; TCRdb's table is partial and in-frame only. The sample lists a few hundred thousand clones, about 89% occurring once. The rearrangement uses TRBV12-3 or TRBV12-4 and TRBJ1-1, with 7 bases aligning to TRBD1. This clonotype was sampled from a man in his forties who had recovered from COVID-19. The sample comprised PBMCs or T cells enriched from blood (not recorded which). CDR3 sequence: CASSLRDSEAFF. The CDR3, as DNA: TGTGCCAGCAGTTTACGGGACAGTGAAGCTTTCTTT.